A selection of T cell receptor beta chains follows, all from one sample in a study of T-cell memory formation after mild COVID-19. TCRdb processed the 5' RACE reads anew with MiXCR; each CDR3 protein has one entry. The data show a few hundred thousand distinct CDR3 sequences, with about 15% seen just once and roughly a fifth held by the top ten. Sequencing input: PBMCs or a T cell subset sorted from them (not recorded which). These receptors were taken from a man between 18 and 29 years old who had mild COVID-19 (a few samples of this study predate the infection). Cell type and time point are not known. CDR3s include the opening cysteine and the closing phenylalanine or tryptophan. A D gene is named only where the DNA matches it firmly. Only part of the rows carry a size: once, few, many, or a class if the clone is expanded.

J gene | D gene | CDR3 length | clone size | V gene | CDR3 protein | CDR3 DNA
TRBJ1-5 | NA | 13 | NA | TRBV28 | CASSAEVDQPQHF | TGTGCCAGCAGCGCGGAAGTGGATCAGCCCCAGCATTTT
TRBJ2-5 | TRBD1 | 13 | few | TRBV20-1 | CSALRGGPETQYF | TGCAGTGCTCTCCGAGGGGGCCCGGAGACCCAGTACTTC
TRBJ2-4 | NA | 14 | few | TRBV4-1 | CASSQATGGNIQYF | TGCGCCAGCAGCCAAGCGACCGGGGGCAACATTCAGTACTTC
TRBJ1-5 | NA | 14 | NA | TRBV9 | CASSASYSNQPQHF | TGTGCCAGCAGCGCCAGTTATAGCAATCAGCCCCAGCATTTT
TRBJ2-5 | TRBD2 | 15 | NA | TRBV18 | CASSPDTLAVETQYF | TGTGCCAGCTCACCAGATACTCTAGCGGTAGAGACCCAGTACTTC
TRBJ2-5 | TRBD2 | 15 | NA | TRBV18 | CASSPAQRGRETQYF | TGTGCCAGCTCACCAGCTCAGCGGGGGAGGGAGACCCAGTACTTC
TRBJ1-1 | NA | 12 | few | TRBV7-2 | CASSYPSGEAFF | TGTGCCAGCAGCTATCCGTCCGGGGAAGCTTTCTTT
TRBJ2-3 | TRBD2 | 17 | NA | TRBV7-3 | CASSPLGAGLSTDTQYF | TGTGCCAGCAGCCCCCTAGGAGCGGGGCTTAGCACAGATACGCAGTATTTT
TRBJ2-3 | NA | 13 | NA | TRBV29-1 | CSARGGHMDTQYF | TGCAGTGCTCGAGGCGGGCACATGGATACGCAGTATTTT
TRBJ1-4 | TRBD1 | 12 | few | TRBV25-1 | CASTWGQEKLFF | TGTGCCAGCACCTGGGGACAGGAAAAACTGTTTTTT
TRBJ1-1 | TRBD1 | 16 | NA | TRBV4-1 | CASSQAGGGGHTEAFF | TGCGCCAGCAGCCAAGCGGGAGGAGGGGGCCACACTGAAGCTTTCTTT
TRBJ1-1 | NA | 14 | few | TRBV4-3 | CASSPSHGNTEAFF | TGCGCCAGCAGCCCCTCCCACGGGAACACTGAAGCTTTCTTT
TRBJ1-1 | NA | 13 | NA | TRBV6-5 | CASSYWSGAEAFF | TGTGCCAGCAGTTACTGGTCAGGGGCTGAAGCTTTCTTT
TRBJ2-6 | NA | 16 | NA | TRBV19 | CASHRDRLGGANVLTF | TGTGCCAGTCACCGGGACCGCCTAGGTGGGGCCAACGTCCTGACTTTC
TRBJ2-5 | TRBD1 | 13 | NA | TRBV4-1 | CASSPGQGQTQYF | TGCGCCAGCAGCCCAGGACAGGGCCAGACCCAGTACTTC
TRBJ1-2 | NA | 13 | NA | TRBV29-1 | CSGRDGYNYGYTF | TGCAGCGGCAGGGACGGTTATAACTATGGCTACACCTTC
TRBJ2-7 | TRBD1 | 16 | few | TRBV4-2 | CASSQEGGTGVNEQYF | TGTGCCAGCAGCCAAGAAGGAGGGACAGGGGTCAACGAGCAGTACTTC
TRBJ1-6 | NA | 12 | NA | TRBV19 | CASSIGDSPLHF | TGTGCCAGTAGTATAGGTGATTCACCCCTCCACTTT
TRBJ2-3 | NA | 14 | few | TRBV2 | CASSAKRATDTQYF | TGTGCCAGCAGTGCAAAGCGGGCCACAGATACGCAGTATTTT
TRBJ2-1 | NA | 13 | many | TRBV27 | CASSLGTINEQFF | TGTGCCAGCAGTTTAGGGACCATCAATGAGCAGTTCTTC
TRBJ2-7 | TRBD1 | 14 | few | TRBV5-1 | CASSSGQEKYEQYF | TGCGCCAGCAGCTCGGGACAGGAAAAATACGAGCAGTACTTC
TRBJ2-3 | NA | 15 | NA | TRBV12-3/TRBV12-4 | CASSPRSSWIDTQYF | TGTGCCAGCAGCCCCCGATCCTCGTGGATAGATACGCAGTATTTT
TRBJ2-5 | NA | 10 | NA | TRBV28 | CAARGETQYF | TGTGCCGCCAGAGGAGAGACCCAGTACTTC
TRBJ2-3 | NA | 14 | few | TRBV6-6 | CASNPGHLRGTQYF | TGTGCCAGCAACCCGGGGCACCTTAGGGGGACGCAGTATTTT
TRBJ2-1 | NA | 19 | NA | TRBV11-2 | CASSQFPRGAGDTYNEQFF | TGTGCCAGCAGCCAGTTCCCTCGGGGGGCGGGGGATACTTACAATGAGCAGTTCTTC
TRBJ2-1 | TRBD1 | 17 | few | TRBV5-1 | CASGLLLTGLTYNEQFF | TGCGCCAGCGGATTGTTACTGACAGGGCTGACCTACAATGAGCAGTTCTTC
TRBJ1-2 | TRBD1 | 14 | few | TRBV7-9 | CASSRDRGGFGYTF | TGTGCCAGCAGCCGGGACAGGGGAGGCTTTGGCTACACCTTC
TRBJ2-3 | TRBD2 | 14 | NA | TRBV9 | CASSFSGETDTQYF | TGTGCCAGCAGTTTTAGCGGGGAGACAGATACGCAGTATTTT
TRBJ2-7 | NA | 15 | few | TRBV7-9 | CASSPPWGAVHEQYF | TGTGCCAGCAGCCCCCCATGGGGGGCCGTCCACGAGCAGTACTTC
TRBJ2-3 | NA | 15 | NA | TRBV25-1 | CASSGTFTRADTQYF | TGTGCCAGCTCCGGGACGTTCACACGGGCAGATACGCAGTATTTT
TRBJ2-5 | NA | 14 | NA | TRBV12-3/TRBV12-4 | CASSTDPRRETQYF | TGTGCCAGCAGCACGGACCCCCGGCGAGAGACCCAGTACTTC
TRBJ1-1 | TRBD1 | 16 | few | TRBV20-1 | CSASRMGQGAGSEAFF | TGCAGTGCTAGTCGTATGGGACAGGGGGCTGGCTCTGAAGCTTTCTTT
TRBJ2-5 | NA | 14 | NA | TRBV6-1 | CASSEEPGWETQYF | TGTGCCAGCAGTGAAGAACCGGGGTGGGAGACCCAGTACTTC
TRBJ1-5 | TRBD1 | 15 | NA | TRBV19 | CASSIGRGRNQPQHF | TGTGCCAGTAGTATCGGGAGGGGGCGCAATCAGCCCCAGCATTTT
TRBJ1-2 | TRBD1 | 16 | NA | TRBV6-2/TRBV6-3 | CASSYGIGRGRVGYTF | TGTGCCAGCAGTTACGGAATTGGCAGGGGGCGTGTTGGCTACACCTTC
TRBJ2-2 | TRBD2 | 17 | NA | TRBV11-1 | CASSSESSGANTGELFF | TGTGCCAGCAGCTCCGAATCCAGCGGGGCGAACACCGGGGAGCTGTTTTTT
TRBJ1-4 | NA | 15 | NA | TRBV12-3/TRBV12-4 | CASSFSVGEDEKLFF | TGTGCCAGCAGTTTTTCTGTCGGAGAAGATGAAAAACTGTTTTTT
TRBJ2-2 | NA | 13 | many | TRBV7-2 | CASRFTGTGELFF | TGTGCCAGCAGATTTACAGGCACCGGGGAGCTGTTTTTT
TRBJ2-1 | NA | 15 | NA | TRBV7-2 | CASSLIPREVDEQFF | TGTGCCAGCAGCTTAATCCCAAGAGAGGTGGATGAGCAGTTCTTC
TRBJ2-3 | NA | 13 | few | TRBV20-1 | CSATGRSTDTQYF | TGCAGTGCTACGGGACGGTCCACAGATACGCAGTATTTT
TRBJ2-3 | NA | 17 | NA | TRBV9 | CASSVGLQGIGTDTQYF | TGTGCCAGCAGCGTAGGATTGCAGGGGATCGGGACAGATACGCAGTATTTT
TRBJ1-2 | NA | 14 | few | TRBV12-3/TRBV12-4 | CASSLVAADYGYTF | TGTGCCAGCAGTTTAGTTGCAGCCGACTATGGCTACACCTTC
TRBJ1-6 | NA | 15 | NA | TRBV7-6 | CASSLATGAHSPLHF | TGTGCCAGCAGCTTAGCGACCGGGGCACATTCACCCCTCCACTTT
TRBJ1-6 | NA | 16 | many | TRBV12-3/TRBV12-4 | CASSAAIDRHNSPLHF | TGTGCCAGCTCGGCGGCAATAGACCGACACAATTCACCCCTCCACTTT